One and the same sample provided the 10 T cell receptor beta chains below, sequenced in a study of metastatic and nonmetastatic thyroid tumors. Each patient went into thyroid surgery without having received any treatment. TCRdb re-called clones from the PCR reads using MiXCR. The table includes about 93,000 clones, roughly 13% detected once. Source material: blood. These receptors all come from a female donor with papillary thyroid cancer or a benign thyroid nodule (not recorded which). Some clones in this sample may be carry-over from other donors' samples.

This clone has ten or more counts. This could be a read error, since a much larger clone is one nucleotide away. The V call is TRBV6-1, the J call TRBJ1-1; 9 bases are shared with TRBD1. After removal of 6 bases from V and 5 bases from J, the junction contained 1 base not matched to a gene. CDR3 length: 12 residues. Germline CDR1 reads MNHNS; CDR2 reads SASEGT. This CDR3 reads CASSGTGTEAFF. The CDR3 nucleotides read TGTGCCAGCAGCGGGACAGGGACTGAAGCTTTCTTT.

This clone came up many times. The chain is built from TRBV7-6 and TRBJ2-2; 10 bases are shared with TRBD2. Germline V gene sequence: CDR1 SGHVS, CDR2 FNYEAQ. The CDR3 sequence is 15 residues long. J gave up 4 bases and V 10 bases, and 9 bases lay outside the gene matches. The CDR3 here is CATKSGRALTGELFF. The CDR3 coding sequence is TGTGCCACCAAAAGCGGGAGGGCCCTCACCGGGGAGCTGTTTTTT.

This clone was recorded a few times. The sample contains more than one DNA sequence encoding this CDR3. The chain's CDR3 is CASSRRTSGSQQETQYF. In nucleotides, the CDR3 is TGTGCCAGCTCACGCCGGACTAGCGGGAGCCAGCAAGAGACCCAGTACTTC. V is TRBV18 and J is TRBJ2-5; 13 bases map to TRBD2. Germline loops: CDR1 KGHSH, CDR2 LQKENI. V lost 4 bases to trimming and J lost 2 bases; unmatched junction nucleotides: 7. The CDR3 length is 17 residues.

This clone occurred many times. The CDR3 region has the DNA TGTGCCAGCAGCGGGACTAGCGGGAGGGAGACCCAGTACTTC. Protein: CASSGTSGRETQYF. V and J are TRBV7-9 and TRBJ2-5, with 15 bases fitting TRBD2. With V trimmed by 5 bases and J by 5 bases, 0 bases remained unmatched. CDR1 and CDR2 from the germline V gene are SEHNR and FQNEAQ (reference sequence). The CDR3 spans 14 residues.

This clone was observed many times. This sequence joins TRBV7-9 and TRBJ2-1, with 7 bases that match TRBD1. The CDR3 consists of 14 residues. After removal of 6 bases from V and 6 bases from J, the junction contained 8 bases not matched to a gene. Germline CDR1 SEHNR, CDR2 FQNEAQ (reference sequence). The CDR3 spells CASRQGDGVNEQFF. CDR3 DNA sequence: TGTGCCAGCAGGCAGGGGGACGGTGTCAATGAGCAGTTCTTC.

This clone was recorded at least ten times. Here the CDR3 DNA reads TGTGCCAGCAGCCGGACAGGGGACACTGAAGCTTTCTTT. This codes for CASSRTGDTEAFF. The rearrangement joins TRBV25-1 to TRBJ1-1, with 9 bases that match TRBD1. The CDR3 is 13 amino acids. The germline V gene has CDR1 MGHDK and CDR2 SYGVNS. After removal of 6 bases from V and 3 bases from J, the junction contained 2 bases not matched to a gene.

This clone was counted at least ten times. This chain uses TRBV19 with TRBJ2-1; TRBD2 matches at 10 bases. J lost 4 bases, V lost 3 bases, and 12 bases had no gene match. Germline V gene sequence: CDR1 LNHDA, CDR2 SQIVND (reference sequence). This CDR3 comprises 18 residues. The CDR3: CASSIRTSGAMIYNEQFF. DNA for the CDR3: TGTGCCAGTAGTATTCGAACTAGCGGGGCCATGATATACAATGAGCAGTTCTTC. The variable domain in full, with the rest retrieved from reference TRBV19 and TRBJ2-1, is DGGITQSPKYLFRKEGQNVTLSCEQNLNHDAMYWYRQDPGQGLRLIYYSQIVNDFQKGDIAEGYSVSREKKESFPLTVTSAQKNPTAFYLCASSIRTSGAMIYNEQFFGPGTRLTVL.

Comment on this clone: The germline gene is not matched at one end of the junction; a read error may be the cause. The chain recombines TRBV3-1 with TRBJ1-4; D gene uncertain. CDR3 length equals 12 residues. From germline, CDR1 is LGHDT and CDR2 YNNKEL (reference sequence). CDR3 nucleotides: TGTGCCAGCAGCCAGACCAATGAAAAACTGCTTTTT. Encoded protein: CASSQTNEKLLF. Combining the CDR3 with reference TRBV3-1 and TRBJ1-4 gives the whole variable domain DTAVSQTPKYLVTQMGNDKSIKCEQNLGHDTMYWYKQDSKKFLKIMFSYNNKELIINETVPNRFSPKSPDKAHLNLHINSLELGDSAVYFCASSQTNEKLLFGSGTQLSVL.

This clone was recorded many times. V gene TRBV20-1 combines with J gene TRBJ2-7, with 10 positions matching TRBD2. The CDR3 spans 16 residues. CDR1 is DFQATT and CDR2 is SNEGSKA in the germline V gene (reference sequence). Trimming took 5 bases from V and 1 from J; bases not matched to a gene: 11. The CDR3 loop is CSAQISPLAGSYEQYF. CDR3 DNA: TGCAGTGCTCAGATCTCCCCACTAGCGGGGTCCTACGAGCAGTACTTC.

The rearrangement joins TRBV11-2 to TRBJ2-7, with D possibly TRBD1 on 7 matching bases. This CDR3 has 18 amino acids. V lost 4 bases and J lost 5, with 27 bases in between. Per the germline V gene, CDR1 is SGHAT and CDR2 is FQNNGV. CDR3 sequence reads: CASSSGGRNPQGRNEQYF. For the CDR3, the DNA is TGTGCCAGCAGCTCAGGGGGGCGTAACCCGCAGGGGAGGAACGAGCAGTACTTC.